The next 12 T cell receptor beta chains were all read from a single sample in a study of a mutant IDH1 vaccine in newly diagnosed glioma. Stated time point: week 23, last vaccination. It was 300 ug of mutant IDH1 20-mer peptide that made up each vaccine dose, given with topical imiquimod. Sequencing used immunoSEQ multiplex PCR; TCRdb keeps in-frame clones, though not all of them. The data hold roughly 50,000 clones, with roughly three quarters observed a single time. No antigen has been assigned to these receptors. The sequences come from PBMCs, collected from a glioma patient whose treatment included an IDH1 peptide vaccine. The receptor set was obtained from a middle-aged woman with glioma. Some clones in this sample may be carry-over from other donors' samples.

This clone was counted only a few times. The chain has TRBV18 and TRBJ1-1; D remains ambiguous. Deletions cut 2 bases from V and 0 bases from J, with 7 bases between. Germline V gives CDR1 KGHSH, CDR2 LQKENI. The CDR3 is 14 amino acids. The CDR3 region is CASSPVRLNTEAFF. CDR3 bases: TGTGCCAGCTCACCAGTCAGGTTGAACACTGAAGCTTTCTTT.

The chain uses TRBV5-4 and TRBJ1-1, with D possibly matching TRBD1 (6 bases). The CDR3 is made up of 16 amino acids. The germline gives CDR1 SGHNT, CDR2 YYREEE (reference sequence). Between the trimmed V and J ends, which lost 1 base and 4 bases, there was a span of 17 bases. CDR3 sequence: CASSLKRELQGTEAFF. As DNA, the CDR3 is TGTGCCAGCAGCTTGAAGAGGGAGTTACAGGGCACTGAAGCTTTCTTT.

The CDR3 nucleotides are TGTGCCTCACAGGGGGCAGGGGAAAAACTGTTTTTT. Its protein product is CASQGAGEKLFF. This chain connects TRBV10-3 to TRBJ1-4, with 9 bases lining up with TRBD1. The trim removed 11 bases at V and 8 bases at J, leaving 6 bases unmatched. The CDR3 sequence is 12 residues long. Per the germline V gene, CDR1 is ENHRY and CDR2 is SYGVKD.

This chain uses TRBV6-6 with TRBJ1-2; a possible D gene is TRBD1 (5 bases). V was trimmed by 2 bases and J by 6 bases, leaving 19 bases between them. Germline assignment: CDR1 MNHNY and CDR2 SVGAGI (reference sequence). This CDR3 has 16 residues. The CDR3 loop is CASSYTPAGKGDGYTF. The CDR3 nucleotides read TGTGCCAGCAGTTACACCCCGGCAGGGAAAGGAGATGGCTACACCTTC.

The V call is TRBV7-2, the J call TRBJ1-1, with D maybe TRBD1 (5 bases). Germline lookup yields CDR1 SGHTA and CDR2 FQGNSA. Deletions cut 2 bases from V and 4 bases from J, with 17 bases between. The CDR3 sequence is 16 residues long. This CDR3 reads CASSLRPGTKGTEAFF. The CDR3 DNA sequence: TGTGCCAGCAGCTTACGTCCCGGGACGAAGGGCACTGAAGCTTTCTTT.

The chain uses TRBV5-1 and TRBJ2-1, with 11 nucleotides matching TRBD1. Germline CDR1 is SGHRS and CDR2 is YFSETQ. V was pared by 4 bases and J by 7 bases, with 13 bases of the junction left unmatched. The CDR3 has 17 amino acids. This CDR3 reads CASSDSPGTGGKNEQFF. The CDR3 region has the DNA TGCGCCAGCAGCGATAGTCCCGGGACAGGGGGTAAGAATGAGCAGTTCTTC.

V is TRBV7-9 and J is TRBJ1-5; a weak D match, TRBD1 (5 bases). The CDR3 loop spans 12 amino acids. The V and J ends lost 10 bases and 9 bases respectively, with 16 bases between them. Germline-derived CDR1 and CDR2 are SEHNR and FQNEAQ (reference sequence). The CDR3 nucleotides read TGTGCCAATAGGTCGGGGGGTGGGCCCCAGCATTTT. Translation: CANRSGGGPQHF. The whole variable domain, filled in from reference TRBV7-9 and TRBJ1-5, reads DTGVSQNPRHKITKRGQNVTFRCDPISEHNRLYWYRQTLGQGPEFLTYFQNEAQLEKSRLLSDRFSAERPKGSFSTLEIQRTEQGDSAMYLCANRSGGGPQHFGDGTRLSIL.

The J gene is TRBJ2-7, the V gene TRBV25-1; 12 bases align to TRBD2. The V segment lost 4 bases and the J segment 7 bases; nucleotides outside the gene matches: 8. This CDR3 is 15 amino acids long. Per germline, CDR1 MGHDK and CDR2 SYGVNS. CDR3: CASSGGGLAGWEQYF. The CDR3 DNA follows: TGTGCCAGCAGTGGGGGAGGACTAGCGGGGTGGGAGCAGTACTTC.

The chain couples TRBV2 to TRBJ1-2; D remains ambiguous. The germline V gene has CDR1 SNHLY and CDR2 FYNNEI. Deletions cut 2 bases from V and 0 bases from J, with 7 bases between. This CDR3 contains 14 residues. The CDR3 region is CASSEKATNYGYTF. The CDR3 bases are TGTGCCAGCAGTGAAAAGGCAACTAACTATGGCTACACCTTC.

The chain carries TRBV7-9 and TRBJ1-5; 10 positions match TRBD1. Germline lookup yields CDR1 SEHNR and CDR2 FQNEAQ (reference sequence). The CDR3 length is 13 residues. J lost 11 bases, V lost 6 bases, and 7 bases had no gene match. The DNA of the CDR3 is TGTGCCAGCAGTCCCGGGACAGGGGCGTCCCAGCATTTT. Protein sequence: CASSPGTGASQHF.

A single count supports this clone. The chain is built from TRBV19 and TRBJ2-2; D may be TRBD1 (5 bases). Per the germline V gene, CDR1 is LNHDA and CDR2 is SQIVND (reference sequence). Trimming left V 0 bases short and J 0 bases short, with 5 bases between. The CDR3 sequence is 15 residues long. As DNA, the CDR3 is TGTGCCAGTAGTATAGACAGGGCGAACACCGGGGAGCTGTTTTTT. Translating gives CASSIDRANTGELFF.

The V gene is TRBV30, the J gene TRBJ2-3, with D possibly matching TRBD2 (6 bases). Germline CDR1 and CDR2: GTSNPN and SVGIG (reference sequence). The ends were cut back, 7 bases at V and 5 bases at J, with 16 bases in the middle. This CDR3 contains 13 residues. The CDR3 loop reads CASTEGGRDTQYF. The CDR3 DNA is TGTGCCTCGACCGAGGGAGGCAGAGATACGCAGTATTTT.